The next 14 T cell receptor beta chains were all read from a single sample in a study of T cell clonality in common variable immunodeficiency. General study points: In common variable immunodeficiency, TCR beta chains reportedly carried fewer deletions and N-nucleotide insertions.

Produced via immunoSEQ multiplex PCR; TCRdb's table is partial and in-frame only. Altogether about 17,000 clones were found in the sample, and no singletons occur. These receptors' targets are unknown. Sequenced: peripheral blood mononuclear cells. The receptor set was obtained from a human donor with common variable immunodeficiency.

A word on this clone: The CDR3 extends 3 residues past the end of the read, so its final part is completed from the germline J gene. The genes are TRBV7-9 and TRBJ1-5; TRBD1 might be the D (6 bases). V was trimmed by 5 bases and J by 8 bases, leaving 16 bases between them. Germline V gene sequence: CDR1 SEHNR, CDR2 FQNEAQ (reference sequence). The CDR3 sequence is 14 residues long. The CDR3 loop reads CASSQTGMDKPQHF. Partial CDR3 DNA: TGTGCCAGCAGCCAAACAGGGATGGATAAGCCC. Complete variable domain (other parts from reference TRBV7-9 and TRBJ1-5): DTGVSQNPRHKITKRGQNVTFRCDPISEHNRLYWYRQTLGQGPEFLTYFQNEAQLEKSRLLSDRFSAERPKGSFSTLEIQRTEQGDSAMYLCASSQTGMDKPQHFGDGTRLSIL.

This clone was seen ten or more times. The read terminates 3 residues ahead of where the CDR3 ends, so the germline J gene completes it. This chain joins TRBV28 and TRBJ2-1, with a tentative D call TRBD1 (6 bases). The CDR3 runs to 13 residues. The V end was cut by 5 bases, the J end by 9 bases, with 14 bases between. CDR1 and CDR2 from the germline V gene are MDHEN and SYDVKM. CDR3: CASSQGTPFEQFF. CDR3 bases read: TGTGCCAGCAGTCAAGGGACACCTTTTGAG. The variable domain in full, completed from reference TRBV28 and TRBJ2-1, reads DVKVTQSSRYLVKRTGEKVFLECVQDMDHENMFWYRQDPGLGLRLIYFSYDVKMKEKGDIPEGYSVSREKKERFSLILESASTNQTSMYLCASSQGTPFEQFFGPGTRLTVL.

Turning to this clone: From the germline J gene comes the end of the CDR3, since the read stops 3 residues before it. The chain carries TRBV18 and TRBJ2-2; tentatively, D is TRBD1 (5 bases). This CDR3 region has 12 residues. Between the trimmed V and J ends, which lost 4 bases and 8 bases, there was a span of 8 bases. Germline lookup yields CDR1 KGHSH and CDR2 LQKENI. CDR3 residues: CASSLQGGELFF. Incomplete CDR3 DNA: TGTGCCAGCTCACTCCAGGGAGGGGAG.

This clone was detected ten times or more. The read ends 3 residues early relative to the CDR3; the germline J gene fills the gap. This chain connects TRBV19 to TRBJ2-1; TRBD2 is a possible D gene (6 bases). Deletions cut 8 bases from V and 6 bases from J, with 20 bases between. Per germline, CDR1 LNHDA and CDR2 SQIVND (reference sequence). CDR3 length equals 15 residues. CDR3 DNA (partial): TGTGCCAGTGAGAGGAACCGGGGAGGACGCAATGAG. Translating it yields CASERNRGGRNE. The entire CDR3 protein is CASERNRGGRNEQFF.

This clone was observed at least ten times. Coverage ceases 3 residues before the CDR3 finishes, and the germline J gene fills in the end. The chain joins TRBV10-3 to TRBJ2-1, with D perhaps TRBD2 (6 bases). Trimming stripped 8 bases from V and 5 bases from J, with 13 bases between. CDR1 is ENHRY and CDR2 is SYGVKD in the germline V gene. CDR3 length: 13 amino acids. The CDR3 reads CAIGGGAHNEQFF. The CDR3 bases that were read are TGTGCCATCGGTGGCGGGGCCCACAATGAG.

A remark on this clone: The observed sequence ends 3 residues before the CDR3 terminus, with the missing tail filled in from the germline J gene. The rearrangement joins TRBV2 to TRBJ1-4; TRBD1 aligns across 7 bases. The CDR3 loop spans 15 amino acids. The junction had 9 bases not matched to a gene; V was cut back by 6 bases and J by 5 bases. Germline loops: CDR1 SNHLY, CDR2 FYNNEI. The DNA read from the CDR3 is TGTGCCAGCAGGGGCGGGGACAGTCCGAATGAAAAA. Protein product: CASRGGDSPNEK. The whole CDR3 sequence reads CASRGGDSPNEKLFF.

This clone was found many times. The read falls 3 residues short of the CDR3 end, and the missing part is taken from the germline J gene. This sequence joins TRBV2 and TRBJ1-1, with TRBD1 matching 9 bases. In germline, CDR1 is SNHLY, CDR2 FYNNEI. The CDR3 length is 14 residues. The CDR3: CASSEVHLGQGAFF. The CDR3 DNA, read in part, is TGTGCCAGCAGTGAAGTCCATTTAGGACAGGGG.

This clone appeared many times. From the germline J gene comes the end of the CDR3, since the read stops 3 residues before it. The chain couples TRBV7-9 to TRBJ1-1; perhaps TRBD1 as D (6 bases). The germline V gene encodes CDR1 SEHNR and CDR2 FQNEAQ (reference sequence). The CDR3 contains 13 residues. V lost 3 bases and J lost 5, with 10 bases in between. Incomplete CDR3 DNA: TGTGCCAGCAGCTTTGAGGGGGGGACTGAA. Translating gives CASSFEGGTE. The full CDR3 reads CASSFEGGTEAFF. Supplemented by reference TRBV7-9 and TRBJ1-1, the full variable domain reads DTGVSQNPRHKITKRGQNVTFRCDPISEHNRLYWYRQTLGQGPEFLTYFQNEAQLEKSRLLSDRFSAERPKGSFSTLEIQRTEQGDSAMYLCASSFEGGTEAFFGQGTRLTVV.

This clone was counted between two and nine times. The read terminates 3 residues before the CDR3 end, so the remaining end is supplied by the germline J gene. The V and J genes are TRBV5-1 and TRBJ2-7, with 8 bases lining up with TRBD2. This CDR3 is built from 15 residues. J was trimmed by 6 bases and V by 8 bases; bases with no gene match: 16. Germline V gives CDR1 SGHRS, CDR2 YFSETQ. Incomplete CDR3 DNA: TGCGCCAGTTCGCCGGGACTAGGGTCCGGGCCCGAG. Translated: CASSPGLGSGPE. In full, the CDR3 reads CASSPGLGSGPEQYF.

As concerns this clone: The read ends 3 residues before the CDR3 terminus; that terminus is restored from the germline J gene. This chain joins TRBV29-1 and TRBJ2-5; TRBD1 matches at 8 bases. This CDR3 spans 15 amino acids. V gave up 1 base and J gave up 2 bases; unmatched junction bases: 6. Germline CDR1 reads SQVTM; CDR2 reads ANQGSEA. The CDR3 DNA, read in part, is TGCAGCGTTGAAGCAGGGACAGGCTGGCAAGAGACC. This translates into CSVEAGTGWQET. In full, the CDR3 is CSVEAGTGWQETQYF.

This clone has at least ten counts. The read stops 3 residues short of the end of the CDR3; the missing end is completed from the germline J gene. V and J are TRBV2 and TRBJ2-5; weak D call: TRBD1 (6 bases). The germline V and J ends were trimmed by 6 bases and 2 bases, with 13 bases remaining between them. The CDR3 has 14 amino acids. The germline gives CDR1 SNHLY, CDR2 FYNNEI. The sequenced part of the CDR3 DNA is TGTGCCAGCAGGGATGGACAGCTACAAGAGACC. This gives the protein CASRDGQLQET. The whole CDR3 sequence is CASRDGQLQETQYF.

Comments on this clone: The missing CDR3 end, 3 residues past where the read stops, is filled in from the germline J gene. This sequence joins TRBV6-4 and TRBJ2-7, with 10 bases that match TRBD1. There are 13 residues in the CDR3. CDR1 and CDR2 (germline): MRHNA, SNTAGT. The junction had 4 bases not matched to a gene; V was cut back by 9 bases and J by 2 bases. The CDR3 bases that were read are TGTGCCAGAGCGGGGACAGGGGCCTACGAG. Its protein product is CARAGTGAYE. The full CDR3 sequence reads CARAGTGAYEQYF.

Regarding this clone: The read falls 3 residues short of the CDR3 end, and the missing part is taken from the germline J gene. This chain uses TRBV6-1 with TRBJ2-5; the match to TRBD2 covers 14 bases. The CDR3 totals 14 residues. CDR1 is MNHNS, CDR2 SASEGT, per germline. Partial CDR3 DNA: TGTGCCAGCAGTGGAGGGACTAGCGGGAGAACC. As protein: CASSGGTSGRT. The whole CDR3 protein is CASSGGTSGRTQYF.

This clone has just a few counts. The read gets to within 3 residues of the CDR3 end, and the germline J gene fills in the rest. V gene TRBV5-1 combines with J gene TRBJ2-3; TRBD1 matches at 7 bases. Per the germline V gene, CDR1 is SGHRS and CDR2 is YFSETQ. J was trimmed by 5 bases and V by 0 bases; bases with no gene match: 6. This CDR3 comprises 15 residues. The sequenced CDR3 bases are TGCGCCAGCAGCTTGGAGGGGGCGCGCGGAGATACG. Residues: CASSLEGARGDT. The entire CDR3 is CASSLEGARGDTQYF.